What follows describes a single T cell receptor (beta chain). The data derive from a study of blood T cell repertoires in COVID-19. Study in general: The United States, Italy and Spain provided the acute and convalescent COVID-19 samples. From T cells, B-cell-depleted T cells, or PBMCs came the material, which was cDNA or gDNA.

In the study's own analysis: Amplification from reference gene primers served as the basis for estimated nucleated cell counts. TCRdb keeps only in-frame clones here, not all; method: immunoSEQ multiplex PCR. That table supplies the V and J calls and clone size; D and trimming were determined from the DNA. The top ten hold 4.9% of the sample, which has about 100,000 clones, about 90% seen once. CDR1 is SGHAT, CDR2 FQNNGV, per germline. V lost 2 bases and J lost 3; bases outside the gene matches: 5. There are 15 residues in the CDR3. V and J are TRBV11-2 and TRBJ2-3, with TRBD1 matching 7 bases. The sample consisted of peripheral blood. This TCR came from a man in his forties with active or convalescent COVID-19. The CDR3 DNA reads TGTGCCAGCAGCTTAACAGGGGCCCGGACAGATACGCAGTATTTT. Amino acid sequence: CASSLTGARTDTQYF.